The source of this T cell receptor beta chain is a study of blood T cell repertoires in COVID-19. The overall study: The United States, Italy and Spain supplied acute and convalescent COVID-19 samples. T cells, B-cell-depleted T cells, or PBMCs provided the cDNA or gDNA that served as material.

The V and J ends lost 2 bases and 3 bases respectively, with 8 bases between them. Germline V CDR1 and CDR2: MNHEY, SVGAGI. This CDR3 region has 14 residues. Per the original methods: Reference gene primer amplification gave estimated nucleated cell counts. TCRdb keeps only in-frame clones here, not all; method: immunoSEQ multiplex PCR. Clonal size and the V and J genes are those of that table, whereas D and trimming came from the DNA. The repertoire includes tens of thousands of clones, less than 90% of them detected once, and less than 5% sits in the top ten. The TCR sequence derives from a man aged 65-85 years with active COVID-19. The chain has TRBV6-5 and TRBJ1-3, with D hard to call. Sample: peripheral blood. The CDR3, as DNA: TGTGCCAGCAGTTACGCCGCGAGTGGAAACACCATATATTTT. The encoded protein is CASSYAASGNTIYF.